This TCR beta chain was sequenced in a study of lymphopenia after photon versus proton radiotherapy. The protocol was immunoSEQ multiplex PCR, while the TCRdb copy is restricted to in-frame clones and leaves out a portion. The table includes 65,000 to 85,000 clones, under 95% detected once. This receptor was identified in a woman aged 40 to 49 with cholangiocarcinoma. Specimen: peripheral blood, collected from a patient treated with photon-based radiotherapy.

Written as DNA, the CDR3 is TGTGCCAGCAGTAACCCGTGGGGTGAAGCTTTCTTT. It codes for CASSNPWGEAFF. The chain employs TRBV6-5 and TRBJ1-1, with no clear D. The V end lost 5 bases, the J end lost 7 bases, and 11 bases lay between the germline ends. CDR3 length: 12 residues. From germline, CDR1 is MNHEY and CDR2 SVGAGI.